The rows below give T cell receptor beta chains drawn from one sample of a study of beta chain features in type 1 diabetes. Clones were sequenced by immunoSEQ multiplex PCR, and TCRdb holds only the in-frame ones, with some missing. The sample gives about 160,000 clones, around 8% of which show up once; 0.65% is in the top ten. Sequences were obtained from central memory CD4+ T cells from blood. These receptors were collected from a man aged 18 to 30 in good health. Both conserved end residues are part of each CDR3. The D gene is left open where the match is weak. Only some rows state a clone size, as once, few, many or a class for expanded clones.

j_call: TRBJ2-5
d_call: TRBD1
v_call: TRBV6-6
clone_size: few
cdr3_nt: TGTGCCACCCAACAGGGGGCGGAAGAGACCCAGTACTTC
cdr3_aa: CATQQGAEETQYF

j_call: TRBJ2-7
d_call: .
v_call: TRBV18
clone_size: .
cdr3_nt: TGTGCCAGCTCACCAGCTTCGGTTGTCAGGGGTGACGAGCAGTACTTC
cdr3_aa: CASSPASVVRGDEQYF

j_call: TRBJ2-5
d_call: .
v_call: TRBV7-9
clone_size: many
cdr3_nt: TGTGCCAGCAGCCCCGGGACACGACAAGAGACCCAGTACTTC
cdr3_aa: CASSPGTRQETQYF

j_call: TRBJ2-1
d_call: .
v_call: TRBV11-2
clone_size: .
cdr3_nt: TGTGCCAGCAGAGACTCGGGGATTGATTATGAGCAGTTCTTC
cdr3_aa: CASRDSGIDYEQFF

j_call: TRBJ2-7
d_call: .
v_call: TRBV30
clone_size: .
cdr3_nt: TGTGCCTGGAGTGTCGTTAACTTATGGTACTTC
cdr3_aa: CAWSVVNLWYF

j_call: TRBJ2-2
d_call: TRBD1
v_call: TRBV11-2
clone_size: few
cdr3_nt: TGTGCCAGCAGCGAGGACAGGGCCAGGGAGCTGTTTTTT
cdr3_aa: CASSEDRARELFF

j_call: TRBJ2-3
d_call: .
v_call: TRBV11-1
clone_size: .
cdr3_nt: TGTGCCAGCAGTCCCGACTCGGGGACTACAGATACGCAGTATTTT
cdr3_aa: CASSPDSGTTDTQYF

j_call: TRBJ2-2
d_call: .
v_call: TRBV19
clone_size: .
cdr3_nt: TGTGCCAGTAGTATCCACTTTCAAGCCGCCGGGGAGCTGTTTTTT
cdr3_aa: CASSIHFQAAGELFF

j_call: TRBJ2-7
d_call: .
v_call: TRBV7-9
clone_size: few
cdr3_nt: TGTGCCAGCAGCCCTAGGTATTCCGAGCAGTACTTC
cdr3_aa: CASSPRYSEQYF

j_call: TRBJ1-1
d_call: .
v_call: TRBV11-2
clone_size: few
cdr3_nt: TGTGCCAGCAGCAATCTCTCACCTGGAGCTGAAGCTTTCTTT
cdr3_aa: CASSNLSPGAEAFF

j_call: TRBJ1-1
d_call: .
v_call: TRBV28
clone_size: few
cdr3_nt: TGTGCCAGCAGTTTAATACGGGTGGACACTGAAGCTTTCTTT
cdr3_aa: CASSLIRVDTEAFF

j_call: TRBJ1-2
d_call: TRBD1
v_call: TRBV15
clone_size: once
cdr3_nt: TGTGCCACCAGTCGTAACAGGGGGGACTATGGCTACACCTTC
cdr3_aa: CATSRNRGDYGYTF

j_call: TRBJ2-3
d_call: .
v_call: TRBV4-3
clone_size: many
cdr3_nt: TGCGCCAGCGCCAAGGGGAGGAACACAGATACGCAGTATTTT
cdr3_aa: CASAKGRNTDTQYF

j_call: TRBJ1-1
d_call: TRBD1
v_call: TRBV2
clone_size: .
cdr3_nt: TGTGCCAGCAGTGGACAGGGCTTGAACACTGAAGCTTTCTTT
cdr3_aa: CASSGQGLNTEAFF

j_call: TRBJ1-4
d_call: .
v_call: TRBV7-9
clone_size: few
cdr3_nt: TGTGCCAGCCAGGAGGATGAAAAACTGTTTTTT
cdr3_aa: CASQEDEKLFF